Below, 11 T cell receptor beta chains from the same sample are listed, as sequenced in a study of T cells in women clearing cervical HPV infection. Using immunoSEQ multiplex PCR, the repertoire was profiled, and TCRdb retains in-frame clones only, with some absent. This sample contains 18,000 or so clones. The sequenced sample consisted of blood buffy coat. The receptors come from a woman between 18 and 70 years old with a cervical HPV16 infection that either progressed to CIN3+ or cleared (not recorded which).

Points on this clone: The sequence runs out 3 residues before the end of the CDR3; the remainder is reconstructed from the germline J gene. The J gene is TRBJ1-4, the V gene TRBV18; TRBD1 matches at 8 bases. The CDR3 spans 13 residues. Germline CDR1 is KGHSH and CDR2 is LQKENI. J lost 8 bases, V lost 6 bases, and 5 bases had no gene match. The CDR3 DNA, read in part, is TGTGCCAGCTCGACGACAGGGGCGGAAAAA. This sequence encodes CASSTTGAEK. The entire CDR3 protein reads CASSTTGAEKLFF.

The CDR3 DNA, read in part, is TGCAGTGCTAGAGACTCTAGACAGGGGCTGAACACCGGGGAG. This sequence encodes CSARDSRQGLNTGE. The whole CDR3 sequence reads CSARDSRQGLNTGELFF. The chain recombines TRBV20-1 with TRBJ2-2; 8 positions match TRBD1. The CDR3 extends 3 residues past the end of the read, so its final part is completed from the germline J gene. The CDR3 length is 17 residues. V lost 0 bases, J lost 1 base, and 7 bases stayed unmatched. Germline CDR1 reads DFQATT; CDR2 reads SNEGSKA (reference sequence).

Concerning this clone: The DNA ends 3 residues before the CDR3 does, and the rest of the CDR3 is filled in from the germline J gene. V is TRBV24-1 and J is TRBJ1-6, with D tentatively TRBD1 (6 bases). The V and J ends lost 2 bases and 0 bases respectively, with 13 bases between them. This CDR3 contains 18 residues. Germline values: CDR1 KGHDR, CDR2 SFDVKD. This CDR3 reads CATSDWEPGVSYNSPLHF. Incomplete CDR3 DNA: TGTGCCACCAGTGATTGGGAACCAGGGGTCTCCTATAATTCACCC.

About this clone: The read ends 3 residues shy of where the CDR3 ends; the end is completed using the germline J gene. V and J are TRBV6-4 and TRBJ1-4; D is ambiguous. Trimming removed 10 bases from V and 4 bases from J, with 4 bases in between. Germline CDR1 reads MRHNA; CDR2 reads SNTAGT. The CDR3 runs to 10 residues. CDR3 sequence reads: CAIFNEKLFF. The CDR3 bases that were read are TGTGCCATCTTTAATGAAAAA.

Worth noting for this clone: Germline and junction disagree at one end, which may indicate a read error. The read stops 3 residues short of the end of the CDR3; the missing end is completed from the germline J gene. V is TRBV4-2 and J is TRBJ2-2; TRBD1 is a possible D gene (6 bases). Germline CDR1 LGHNA, CDR2 YNFKEQ. This CDR3 region has 16 residues. The covered CDR3 bases are TGCGCCAGCAGCCTCCGGACAGTAGGGTGGACCGGGGAG. This encodes CASSLRTVGWTGE. In full, the CDR3 reads CASSLRTVGWTGELFF.

In the case of this clone: The read comes to an end 3 residues before the CDR3 does, leaving the germline J gene to fill in the end. The gene calls are TRBV20-1 and TRBJ2-1; 7 bases line up with TRBD2. Germline CDR1 and CDR2: DFQATT and SNEGSKA (reference sequence). CDR3 length: 15 amino acids. V lost 3 bases to trimming and J lost 8 bases; unmatched junction nucleotides: 13. CDR3 sequence reads: CSASSFAGVGDEQFF. The covered CDR3 bases are TGCAGTGCTAGTAGTTTCGCGGGAGTAGGCGATGAG.

About this clone: Coverage ceases 3 residues before the CDR3 finishes, and the germline J gene fills in the end. The chain recombines TRBV12-3 or TRBV12-4 with TRBJ1-6, with D maybe TRBD1 (6 bases). Trimming removed 7 bases from V and 6 bases from J, with 10 bases in between. The CDR3 consists of 13 residues. The DNA read from the CDR3 is TGTGCCAGCAATGACAGGTTTAATTCACCC. This codes for CASNDRFNSP. The CDR3 as a whole reads CASNDRFNSPLHF.

On this clone: The read comes to an end 3 residues before the CDR3 does, leaving the germline J gene to fill in the end. The chain recombines TRBV5-1 with TRBJ2-1, with 12 positions matching TRBD1. V dropped 3 bases and J dropped 7; count of bases not matched to a gene: 5. Germline loops: CDR1 SGHRS, CDR2 YFSETQ. The length of the CDR3 is 15 residues. The sequenced part of the CDR3 DNA is TGCGCCAGCAGCTCCGGGACAGGGGGCTGGAATGAG. This codes for CASSSGTGGWNE. The full CDR3 sequence reads CASSSGTGGWNEQFF.

Concerning this clone itself: The CDR3 is cut off 3 residues early in the read; its end comes from the germline J gene. The V and J genes are TRBV6-2 or TRBV6-3 and TRBJ1-1; D not certain. Germline V gene sequence: CDR1 MNHEY, CDR2 SVGEGT. This CDR3 region has 13 residues. V was pared by 10 bases and J by 1 base, with 13 bases between. CDR3 sequence reads: CATEKYRNTEAFF. CDR3 DNA (partial): TGTGCCACCGAGAAATACAGGAACACTGAA.

CDR3 DNA (partial): TGTGCCAGTAGTATAGAATTGGCAGCAGGGCAAAACGAG. Its translation is CASSIELAAGQNE. In full, the CDR3 is CASSIELAAGQNEQYF. The gene calls are TRBV19 and TRBJ2-7; weak D call: TRBD1 (5 bases). The read gets to within 3 residues of the CDR3 end, and the germline J gene fills in the rest. V was pared by 0 bases and J by 5 bases, with 17 bases between. CDR1 is LNHDA and CDR2 is SQIVND in the germline V gene (reference sequence). The CDR3 consists of 16 residues.

Points on this clone: The observed sequence ends 3 residues before the CDR3 terminus, with the missing tail filled in from the germline J gene. J is TRBJ1-1 and V is TRBV7-2; no firm D call. V dropped 2 bases and J dropped 7 bases, with 11 bases sitting between them. CDR1 and CDR2 (germline): SGHTA, FQGNSA. CDR3 length: 13 amino acids. The CDR3 DNA, read in part, is TGTGCCAGCAGCTTAAACGCGGGGATTGAA. It yields the protein CASSLNAGIE. The whole CDR3 sequence is CASSLNAGIEAFF.